The 13 T cell receptor beta chains below come from one sample, sequenced in a study of blood T cell repertoires in COVID-19. Here immunoSEQ multiplex PCR was the method, and the copy in TCRdb shows in-frame clones only, minus some. This sample carries 68,000 or so clones, 88% of them seen once, and the ten largest clones take about 2.4%. Source material: peripheral blood. These receptor sequences come from a human donor in a cohort sampled during active COVID-19.

The chain employs TRBV2 and TRBJ2-3, with 7 bases lining up with TRBD1. V gave up 5 bases and J gave up 1 base; unmatched junction bases: 3. Germline V gene lookup returns CDR1 SNHLY and CDR2 FYNNEI. This CDR3 region has 14 residues. CDR3 bases: TGTGCCAGCAGTAGTACAGGGGGCACAGATACGCAGTATTTT. Translating gives CASSSTGGTDTQYF.

The DNA of the CDR3 is TGTGCCAGCAGCCAGTACGATCAGCCCCAGCATTTT. Its translation is CASSQYDQPQHF. The chain links TRBV12-3 or TRBV12-4 to TRBJ1-5; D is unclear. V lost 6 bases, J lost 5 bases, and 8 bases lay in between. CDR3 size: 12 residues.

The chain carries TRBV28 and TRBJ2-7, with D maybe TRBD2 (6 bases). Germline-derived CDR1 and CDR2 are MDHEN and SYDVKM. V lost 8 bases and J 4 bases, leaving 9 bases between the germline ends. The CDR3 is made up of 11 amino acids. The CDR3 here is CASGGTYEQYF. DNA of the CDR3: TGTGCCAGCGGCGGGACTTACGAGCAGTACTTC. Combining the CDR3 with reference TRBV28 and TRBJ2-7 gives the whole variable domain DVKVTQSSRYLVKRTGEKVFLECVQDMDHENMFWYRQDPGLGLRLIYFSYDVKMKEKGDIPEGYSVSREKKERFSLILESASTNQTSMYLCASGGTYEQYFGPGTRLTVT.

The chain has TRBV5-1 and TRBJ2-3; 11 bases fit TRBD2. The CDR3 is 15 amino acids. Unmatched junction bases numbered 10, after V lost 6 bases and J lost 7 bases. Germline CDR1 reads SGHRS; CDR2 reads YFSETQ. The CDR3 loop reads CASTDSGRAVNTQYF. CDR3 bases: TGCGCCAGCACAGATAGCGGGAGGGCCGTGAATACGCAGTATTTT.

The gene calls are TRBV1 and TRBJ1-3; the D call TRBD1 from the table was never checked on the DNA. TRBV1 is noted as a pseudogene. CDR3 length: 16 amino acids. CDR3 nucleotides: TGCACCAGCAGCAGAACAGGGGGCGTCCCGGGAAACACCATATATTTT. Translation gives CTSSRTGGVPGNTIYF.

V usage is TRBV7-9 and J usage is TRBJ2-7; tentatively, D is TRBD2 (5 bases). The CDR3 contains 15 residues. The V and J ends lost 3 bases and 5 bases respectively, with 17 bases between them. CDR1 is SEHNR, CDR2 FQNEAQ, per germline (reference sequence). The CDR3 DNA reads TGTGCCAGCAGCTTGTGGGGAGAGGTGAAAAACGAGCAGTACTTC. Translating it yields CASSLWGEVKNEQYF.

The chain employs TRBV18 and TRBJ2-5; 10 bases are a match to TRBD2. Per germline, CDR1 KGHSH and CDR2 LQKENI. J lost 5 bases, V lost 6 bases, and 15 bases had no gene match. The CDR3 is made up of 17 amino acids. Here the CDR3 reads CASSLNVAGGAVETQYF. CDR3 nucleotides: TGTGCCAGCTCTCTCAATGTAGCGGGAGGCGCAGTGGAGACCCAGTACTTC.

This chain connects TRBV5-6 to TRBJ2-3; D may be TRBD1 (6 bases). The CDR3 is made up of 12 amino acids. Germline values: CDR1 SGHDT, CDR2 YYEEEE. Trimming pared 5 bases from V and 4 bases from J, leaving 8 bases between. This chain's CDR3 is CASRSGADTQYF. Here the CDR3 DNA reads TGTGCCAGCAGATCAGGGGCAGATACGCAGTATTTT.

The rearrangement links TRBV28 to TRBJ2-7; the match to TRBD1 covers 12 bases. The V segment lost 7 bases and the J segment 4 bases; nucleotides outside the gene matches: 5. CDR3 length: 14 residues. CDR1 and CDR2 (germline): MDHEN, SYDVKM. CDR3 amino acids: CASTMGQGAYEQYF. As DNA, the CDR3 is TGTGCCAGCACCATGGGACAGGGGGCTTACGAGCAGTACTTC.

The rearrangement joins TRBV7-2 to TRBJ2-3, with 8 positions matching TRBD2. The length of the CDR3 is 15 residues. Trimming took 5 bases from V and 4 from J; bases not matched to a gene: 8. Germline V gene data show CDR1 as SGHTA and CDR2 as FQGNSA. CDR3 DNA: TGTGCCAGCAGCCCCCTAGCGGGTGAGGCAGATACGCAGTATTTT. Translated, it gives CASSPLAGEADTQYF.

The V gene is TRBV6-5, the J gene TRBJ2-7; the match to TRBD2 covers 8 bases. CDR3 length equals 15 residues. The V segment lost 8 bases and the J segment 2 bases; nucleotides outside the gene matches: 11. The V gene's germline CDR1 is MNHEY and CDR2 SVGAGI. The CDR3 protein is CASSIRAGGTYEQYF. The CDR3 region has the DNA TGTGCCAGCTCAATCCGGGCGGGAGGTACCTACGAGCAGTACTTC.

Points on this clone: The junction shows a germline mismatch at one end, possibly a read error. The chain's CDR3 is CASSIGQTVGNTIYF. The CDR3 region has the DNA TGTGCCAGTAGCATAGGACAGACGGTTGGAAACACCATATATTTT. The chain is built from TRBV19 and TRBJ1-3, with a possible D match to TRBD1 (6 bases). The CDR3 contains 15 residues. Germline V CDR1 and CDR2: LNHDA, SQIVND (reference sequence).

The chain couples TRBV28 to TRBJ1-3, with D uncertain. From germline, CDR1 is MDHEN and CDR2 SYDVKM. The V end lost 5 bases, the J end lost 0 bases, and 14 bases lay between the germline ends. CDR3 size: 16 residues. The chain's CDR3 is CASSTLTGVSGNTIYF. CDR3 nucleotide sequence: TGTGCCAGCAGTACCTTAACGGGAGTCTCTGGAAACACCATATATTTT.